Listed below are T cell receptor beta chains from one sample, sequenced in a study of neurological immune-mediated disorders. One entry per CDR3 protein, called by TCRdb with MiXCR from the 5' RACE reads. This sample carries 90,000 to 150,000 distinct CDR3 sequences, about 3.2% of them seen once, and the ten largest clones take 1% to 1.5%. Sequencing was done on a sample of PBMCs. These receptors were collected from a woman aged 25 to 45 with multiple sclerosis. Each CDR3 is given with its conserved first and last residue. A D gene is named only where the DNA matches it firmly. Part of the rows lack a size; the others show once, few, many or a class for expanded clones.

>TRBD1|TRBV7-9|TRBJ2-2|many
TGTGCCAGCAGCTCATCTCTTGGACAGGGGAAGGCCGGGGAGCTGTTTTTT
CASSSSLGQGKAGELFF
>-|TRBV19|TRBJ1-1|many
TGTGCCAGTAGAGTGGGACCGCTGAACACTGAAGCTTTCTTT
CASRVGPLNTEAFF
>-|TRBV5-1|TRBJ2-7|many
TGCGCCAGCAGCAAGGACGGGAACGAGCAGTACTTC
CASSKDGNEQYF
>-|TRBV12-3/TRBV12-4|TRBJ2-2|many
TGTGCCAGCAACGCGTGGTCCGGGGAGCTGTTTTTT
CASNAWSGELFF
>-|TRBV7-2|TRBJ2-7|many
TGTGCCAGCAGCTTGCGAGCGGCTCCCTACGAGCAGTACTTC
CASSLRAAPYEQYF
>TRBD2|TRBV20-1|TRBJ2-2|many
TGCAGTGCAGAGAGCCAGCGGGAGAACACCGGGGAGCTGTTTTTT
CSAESQRENTGELFF
>-|TRBV20-1|TRBJ2-1|many
TGCAGTGAGACGGTCGGAACAGTCTACAATGAGCAGTTCTTC
CSETVGTVYNEQFF
>-|TRBV5-6|TRBJ2-2|many
TGTGCCAGCAGCTTGGGAGGGTTGCGGACCGGGGAGCTGTTTTTT
CASSLGGLRTGELFF
>-|TRBV7-2|TRBJ1-1|many
TGTGCCAGTAATAAAGTTGACACTGAAGCTTTCTTT
CASNKVDTEAFF
>TRBD1|TRBV6-5|TRBJ2-2|many
TGTGCCAGCAGTCGACAGGGAGTGAACACCGGGGAGCTGTTTTTT
CASSRQGVNTGELFF
>-|TRBV10-3|TRBJ2-2|many
TGTGCCATCAGAAGACAAAGCGGGGAGCTGTTTTTT
CAIRRQSGELFF
>TRBD2|TRBV7-9|TRBJ2-7|many
TGTGCCAGCAGCTCAGAAGGACTAGCGTACGAGCAGTACTTC
CASSSEGLAYEQYF
>-|TRBV12-3/TRBV12-4|TRBJ2-1|many
TGTGCCAGCAGTCGGCCGGGATACAATGAGCAGTTCTTC
CASSRPGYNEQFF
>TRBD2|TRBV10-2|TRBJ2-2|many
TGCGCCAGCAACCCCAGCGGGAGAGGGACCGGGGAGCTGTTTTTT
CASNPSGRGTGELFF
>TRBD1|TRBV5-1|TRBJ1-1|many
TGCGCCAGCAGGGGGACAGTGAACACTGAAGCTTTCTTT
CASRGTVNTEAFF
>-|TRBV12-3/TRBV12-4|TRBJ1-5|many
TGTGCCAGCAGTTTAGGTCGGAATAGCAATCAGCCCCAGCATTTT
CASSLGRNSNQPQHF
>TRBD1|TRBV5-1|TRBJ2-1|many
TGCGCCAGCAGCGACGGACAGGGTTGGGAGAATGAGCAGTTCTTC
CASSDGQGWENEQFF
>-|TRBV12-3/TRBV12-4|TRBJ2-5|many
TGTGCCAGCATGGATCAAGAGACCCAGTACTTC
CASMDQETQYF
>TRBD1|TRBV6-1|TRBJ1-2|many
TGTGCCAGCCTACCCCTCCGGGACAGGAGATATGGCTACACCTTC
CASLPLRDRRYGYTF
>-|TRBV20-1|TRBJ2-7|many
TGCAGTGCTAGAGAACAGGCCACCCACGAGCAGTACTTC
CSAREQATHEQYF
>TRBD1|TRBV27|TRBJ1-1|many
TGTGCCAGCAGTACCAGGGGGCCCACTGAAGCTTTCTTT
CASSTRGPTEAFF
>-|TRBV29-1|TRBJ2-1|many
TGCAGCGTTGTAGGGCTAGGGGCCTACAATGAGCAGTTCTTC
CSVVGLGAYNEQFF
>TRBD1|TRBV20-1|TRBJ1-1|many
TGCAGTGCTAGAGGGACAGGGAACACTGAAGCTTTCTTT
CSARGTGNTEAFF
>-|TRBV20-1|TRBJ2-7|medium-sized
TGCAGTGCTAACAACTTTTGGAGCTCCTACGAGCAGTACTTC
CSANNFWSSYEQYF
>-|TRBV5-1|TRBJ1-2|many
TGCGCCAGCAGCTTGGACCGAGAAACTAACTATGGCTACACCTTC
CASSLDRETNYGYTF
>TRBD2|TRBV7-9|TRBJ2-6|many
TGTGCCGAGGGGCGGACTAGCGGGAGTTCTGGGGCCAACGTCCTGACTTTC
CAEGRTSGSSGANVLTF
>TRBD1|TRBV27|TRBJ1-5|many
TGTGCCATCGGGACAGGGTTAAATCAGCCCCAGCATTTT
CAIGTGLNQPQHF
>-|TRBV20-1|TRBJ2-4|many
TGCAGTGCTAGAGTCGTGGGGGCAGGGTTGGGAAACATTCAGTACTTC
CSARVVGAGLGNIQYF
>-|TRBV5-1|TRBJ2-5|many
TGCGCCAGCAGCTTGGAACTCGGGCCGGGGGAGACCCAGTACTTC
CASSLELGPGETQYF
>-|TRBV7-2|TRBJ1-2|many
TGTGCCAGCAGCCCGCCCGGCCGGCAGATCTATGGCTACACCTTC
CASSPPGRQIYGYTF
>-|TRBV5-6|TRBJ1-2|many
TGTGCCAGCAGCTCTAGGGTTTATGGCTACACCTTC
CASSSRVYGYTF
>-|TRBV4-3|TRBJ1-5|many
TGCGCCAGCAGCCAAGAGTTGAAGCTCGCGGTAGAGCCCCAGCATTTT
CASSQELKLAVEPQHF
>TRBD1|TRBV2|TRBJ1-5|many
TGTGCCAGCAGGGGGACAGACTATAGCAATCAGCCCCAGCATTTT
CASRGTDYSNQPQHF
>-|TRBV21-1|TRBJ2-7|many
TGTGCCAGCAGCAAAGAAGGCAGGCACGAGACCTACGAGCAGTACTTC
CASSKEGRHETYEQYF
>TRBD1|TRBV9|TRBJ2-1|few
TGTGCCAGCAGCGCCGGGACAGGGAGACCCAATGAGCAGTTCTTC
CASSAGTGRPNEQFF
>-|TRBV12-3/TRBV12-4|TRBJ2-7|many
TGTGCCAGCAGTTTACAGGAGGTGCAGTACTTC
CASSLQEVQYF
>-|TRBV6-1|TRBJ1-2|many
TGTGCCAGCAGTGAACGGGGGCCTAACTATGGCTACACCTTC
CASSERGPNYGYTF
>TRBD2|TRBV20-1|TRBJ2-7|many
TGCAGTGCTAGGATTAGCGGGGGGGCCCACGAGCAGTACTTC
CSARISGGAHEQYF
>-|TRBV19|TRBJ1-1|-
TGTGCCAGTAGGGGGACAAGGGACCCAGTAAGGTCCATGAACACTGAAGCTTTCTTT
CASRGTRDPVRSMNTEAFF
>-|TRBV5-6|TRBJ2-7|many
TGTGCCAGCAGCCCAAGGGGGAAGGAGCAGTACTTC
CASSPRGKEQYF
>-|TRBV12-3/TRBV12-4|TRBJ2-2|many
TGTGCCAGCAGTACTACCCGCCCTCTAGCGCACACCGGGGAGCTGTTTTTT
CASSTTRPLAHTGELFF